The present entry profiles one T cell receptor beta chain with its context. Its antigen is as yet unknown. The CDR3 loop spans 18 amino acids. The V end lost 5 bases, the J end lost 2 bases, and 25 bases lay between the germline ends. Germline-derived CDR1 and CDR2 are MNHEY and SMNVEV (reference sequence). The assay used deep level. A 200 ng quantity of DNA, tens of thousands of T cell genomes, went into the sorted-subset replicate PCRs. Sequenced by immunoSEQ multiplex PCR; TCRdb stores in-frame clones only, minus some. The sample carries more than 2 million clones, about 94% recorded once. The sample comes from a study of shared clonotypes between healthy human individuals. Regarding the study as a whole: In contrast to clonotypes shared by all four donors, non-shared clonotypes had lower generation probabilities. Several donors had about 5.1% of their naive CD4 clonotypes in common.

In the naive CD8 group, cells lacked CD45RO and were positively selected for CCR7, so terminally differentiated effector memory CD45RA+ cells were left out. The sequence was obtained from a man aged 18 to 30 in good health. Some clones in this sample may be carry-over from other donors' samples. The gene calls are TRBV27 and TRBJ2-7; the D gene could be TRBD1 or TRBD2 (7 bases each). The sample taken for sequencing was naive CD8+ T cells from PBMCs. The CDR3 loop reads CASSPTFSGGGITYEQYF. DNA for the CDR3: TGTGCCAGCAGTCCTACCTTTTCAGGGGGGGGGATCACCTACGAGCAGTACTTC.